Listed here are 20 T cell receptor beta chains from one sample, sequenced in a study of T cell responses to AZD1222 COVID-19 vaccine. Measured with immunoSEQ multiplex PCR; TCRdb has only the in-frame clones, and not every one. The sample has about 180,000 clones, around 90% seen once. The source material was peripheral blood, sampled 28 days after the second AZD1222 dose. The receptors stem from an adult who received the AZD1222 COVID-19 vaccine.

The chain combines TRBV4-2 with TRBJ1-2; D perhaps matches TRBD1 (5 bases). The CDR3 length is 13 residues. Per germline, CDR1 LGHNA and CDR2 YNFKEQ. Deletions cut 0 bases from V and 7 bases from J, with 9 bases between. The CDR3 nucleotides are TGTGCCAGCAGCCAAGATAGCAGGGCTGGCTACACCTTC. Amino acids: CASSQDSRAGYTF.

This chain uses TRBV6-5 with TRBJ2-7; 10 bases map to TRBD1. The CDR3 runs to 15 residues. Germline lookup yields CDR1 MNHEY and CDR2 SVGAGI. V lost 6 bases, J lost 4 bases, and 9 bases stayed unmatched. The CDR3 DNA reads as TGTGCCAGCAGGGTTCAGACAGGGGGCGTTTACGAGCAGTACTTC. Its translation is CASRVQTGGVYEQYF.

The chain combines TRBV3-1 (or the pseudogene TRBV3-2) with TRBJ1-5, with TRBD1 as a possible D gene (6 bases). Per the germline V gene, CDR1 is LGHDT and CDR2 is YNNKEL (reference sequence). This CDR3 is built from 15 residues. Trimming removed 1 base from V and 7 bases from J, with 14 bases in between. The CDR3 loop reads CASSQVWGGDQPQHF. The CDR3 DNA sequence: TGTGCCAGCAGCCAAGTATGGGGGGGCGACCAGCCCCAGCATTTT.

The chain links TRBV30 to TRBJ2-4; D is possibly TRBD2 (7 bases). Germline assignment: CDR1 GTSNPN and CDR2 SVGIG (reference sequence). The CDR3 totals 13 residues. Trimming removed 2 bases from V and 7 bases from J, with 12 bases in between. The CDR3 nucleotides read TGTGCCTGGAGTACCAGGGGAGGGAACATTCAGTACTTC. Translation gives CAWSTRGGNIQYF.

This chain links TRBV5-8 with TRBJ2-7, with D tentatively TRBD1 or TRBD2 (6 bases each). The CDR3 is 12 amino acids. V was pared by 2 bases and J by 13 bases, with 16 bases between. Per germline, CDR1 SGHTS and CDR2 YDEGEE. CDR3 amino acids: CASSFDGGSSYF. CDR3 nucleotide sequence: TGTGCCAGCAGCTTCGACGGGGGCTCCTCATACTTC.

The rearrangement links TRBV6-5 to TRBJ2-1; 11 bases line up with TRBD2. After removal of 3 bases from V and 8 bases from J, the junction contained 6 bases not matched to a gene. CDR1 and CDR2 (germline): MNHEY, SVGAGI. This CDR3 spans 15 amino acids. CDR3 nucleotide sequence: TGTGCCAGCAGTTATAGCGGGAGGGCCGTCGATGAGCAGTTCTTC. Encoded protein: CASSYSGRAVDEQFF.

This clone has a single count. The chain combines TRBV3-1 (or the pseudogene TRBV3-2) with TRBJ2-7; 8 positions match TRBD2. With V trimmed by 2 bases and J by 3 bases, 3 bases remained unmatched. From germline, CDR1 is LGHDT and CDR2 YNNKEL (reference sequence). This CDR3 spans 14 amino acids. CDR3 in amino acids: CASSQRTSSYEQYF. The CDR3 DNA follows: TGTGCCAGCAGCCAACGGACTAGCAGCTACGAGCAGTACTTC.

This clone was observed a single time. CDR3 loop: CASSYSSVSYEQYF. The CDR3 region has the DNA TGTGCCAGCAGTTACTCATCGGTCTCCTACGAGCAGTACTTC. The chain is built from TRBV6-5 and TRBJ2-7; D unclear. The V gene's germline CDR1 is MNHEY and CDR2 SVGAGI. Trimming left V 0 bases short and J 0 bases short, with 6 bases between. The CDR3 is 14 residues long.

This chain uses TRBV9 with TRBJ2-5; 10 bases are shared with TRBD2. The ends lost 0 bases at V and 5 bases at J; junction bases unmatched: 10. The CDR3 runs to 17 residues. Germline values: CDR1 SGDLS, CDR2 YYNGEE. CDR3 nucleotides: TGTGCCAGCAGCGTAGGGTCGGCTAGCGGGGGTTCCGAGACCCAGTACTTC. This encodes CASSVGSASGGSETQYF.

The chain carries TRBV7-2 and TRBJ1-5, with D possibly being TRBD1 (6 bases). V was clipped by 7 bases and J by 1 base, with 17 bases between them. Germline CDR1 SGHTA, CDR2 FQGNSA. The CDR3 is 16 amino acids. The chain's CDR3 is CASNSQGLGSNQPQHF. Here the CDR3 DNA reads TGTGCCAGCAACTCACAGGGACTTGGGAGCAATCAGCCCCAGCATTTT.

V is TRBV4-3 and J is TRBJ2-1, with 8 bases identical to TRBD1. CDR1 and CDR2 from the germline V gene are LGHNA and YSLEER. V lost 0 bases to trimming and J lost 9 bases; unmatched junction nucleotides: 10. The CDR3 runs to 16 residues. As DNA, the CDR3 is TGCGCCAGCAGCCAAGACGGGACAGGTCATCTGGGTGAGCAGTTCTTC. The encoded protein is CASSQDGTGHLGEQFF.

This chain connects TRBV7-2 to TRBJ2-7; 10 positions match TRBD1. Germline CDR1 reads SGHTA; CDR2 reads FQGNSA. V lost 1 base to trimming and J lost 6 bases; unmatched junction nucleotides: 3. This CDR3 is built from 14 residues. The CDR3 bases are TGTGCCAGCAGCTTAGGGACAGGGGGACGCGAGCAGTACTTC. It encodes CASSLGTGGREQYF.

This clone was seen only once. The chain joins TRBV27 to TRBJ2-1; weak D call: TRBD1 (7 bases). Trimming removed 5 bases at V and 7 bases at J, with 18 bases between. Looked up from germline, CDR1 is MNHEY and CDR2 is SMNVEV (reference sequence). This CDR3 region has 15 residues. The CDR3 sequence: CASSNPGGLVNEQFF. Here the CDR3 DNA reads TGTGCCAGCAGTAACCCAGGGGGGCTCGTGAATGAGCAGTTCTTC.

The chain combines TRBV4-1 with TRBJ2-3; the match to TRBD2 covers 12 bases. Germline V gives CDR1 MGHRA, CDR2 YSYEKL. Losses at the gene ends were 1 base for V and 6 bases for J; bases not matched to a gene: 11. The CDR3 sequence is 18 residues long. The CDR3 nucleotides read TGCGCCAGCAGCCAAGTCATAGTGACTAGCGGGAGAAAGGATACGCAGTATTTT. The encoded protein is CASSQVIVTSGRKDTQYF.

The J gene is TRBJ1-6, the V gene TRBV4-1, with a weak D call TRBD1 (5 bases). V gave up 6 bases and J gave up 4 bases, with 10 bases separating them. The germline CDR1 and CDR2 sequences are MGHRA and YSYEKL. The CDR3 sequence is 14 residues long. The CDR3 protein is CASRDMGYNSPLHF. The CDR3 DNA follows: TGCGCCAGCAGGGACATGGGATATAATTCACCCCTCCACTTT.

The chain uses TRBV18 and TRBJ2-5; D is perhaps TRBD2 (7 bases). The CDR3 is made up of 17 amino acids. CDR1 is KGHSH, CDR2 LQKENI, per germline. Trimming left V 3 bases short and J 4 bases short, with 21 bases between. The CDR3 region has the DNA TGTGCCAGCTCACCCCCCCGACTAGCCCTAGGGGGAGAGACCCAGTACTTC. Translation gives CASSPPRLALGGETQYF.

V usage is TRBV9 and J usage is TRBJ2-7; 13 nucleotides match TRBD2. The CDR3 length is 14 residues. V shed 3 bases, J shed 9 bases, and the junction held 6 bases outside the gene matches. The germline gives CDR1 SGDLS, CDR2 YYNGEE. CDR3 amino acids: CASSAGLAGEGQYF. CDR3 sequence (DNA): TGTGCCAGCAGCGCCGGACTAGCGGGAGAGGGGCAGTACTTC.

DNA of the CDR3: TGTGCCAGCAGCTTGGTCCAGGAGAGAGGCTACACCTTC. It encodes CASSLVQERGYTF. The chain joins TRBV5-4 to TRBJ1-2; D is uncertain. The germline V gene encodes CDR1 SGHNT and CDR2 YYREEE (reference sequence). The V end was cut by 0 bases, the J end by 8 bases, with 11 bases between. This CDR3 has 13 residues.

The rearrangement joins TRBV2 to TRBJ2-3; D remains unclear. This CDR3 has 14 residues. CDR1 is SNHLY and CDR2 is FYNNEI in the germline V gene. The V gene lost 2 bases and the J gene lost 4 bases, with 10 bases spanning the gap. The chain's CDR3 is CASSESPGPDTQYF. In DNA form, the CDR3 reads TGTGCCAGCAGTGAATCGCCTGGTCCAGATACGCAGTATTTT. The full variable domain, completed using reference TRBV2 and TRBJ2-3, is EPEVTQTPSHQVTQMGQEVILRCVPISNHLYFYWYRQILGQKVEFLVSFYNNEISEKSEIFDDQFSVERPDGSNFTLKIRSTKLEDSAMYFCASSESPGPDTQYFGPGTRLTVL.

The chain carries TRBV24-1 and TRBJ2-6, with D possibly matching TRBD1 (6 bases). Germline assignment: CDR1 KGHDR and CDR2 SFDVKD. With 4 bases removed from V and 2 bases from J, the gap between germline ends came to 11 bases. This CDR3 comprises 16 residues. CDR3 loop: CATSETTGPGANVLTF. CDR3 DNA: TGTGCCACCAGTGAGACTACAGGGCCTGGGGCCAACGTCCTGACTTTC.